Following are 18 T cell receptor beta chains from one sample sequenced in a study of blood T cell repertoires in COVID-19. Here immunoSEQ multiplex PCR was the method, and the copy in TCRdb shows in-frame clones only, minus some. The sample consists of about 35,000 clones, approximately 81% of them appearing once. Sequenced input: peripheral blood. These receptors were obtained from a man in his sixties in a cohort sampled during active COVID-19.

This chain links TRBV24-1 with TRBJ2-2, with TRBD2 as a possible D gene (5 bases). The CDR3 is made up of 12 amino acids. V lost 10 bases and J 7 bases, leaving 12 bases between the germline ends. Germline V lookup: CDR1 KGHDR, CDR2 SFDVKD. CDR3 amino acids: CATAIGSGELFF. The CDR3 coding sequence is TGTGCCACTGCGATTGGGAGCGGGGAGCTGTTTTTT.

The rearrangement uses TRBV7-9 and TRBJ1-4; 8 positions match TRBD1. J gave up 4 bases and V 5 bases, and 12 bases lay outside the gene matches. CDR3 length equals 17 residues. Germline CDR1 reads SEHNR; CDR2 reads FQNEAQ (reference sequence). DNA for the CDR3: TGTGCCAGCAGCCGGGGGACAGGAGGGATCGTTAATGAAAAACTGTTTTTT. The encoded protein is CASSRGTGGIVNEKLFF. Combining the CDR3 with reference TRBV7-9 and TRBJ1-4 gives the whole variable domain DTGVSQNPRHKITKRGQNVTFRCDPISEHNRLYWYRQTLGQGPEFLTYFQNEAQLEKSRLLSDRFSAERPKGSFSTLEIQRTEQGDSAMYLCASSRGTGGIVNEKLFFGSGTQLSVL.

The V and J genes are TRBV7-8 and TRBJ2-7; 11 nucleotides agree with TRBD2. The germline CDR1 and CDR2 sequences are SGHVS and FQNEAQ. The CDR3 has 16 amino acids. The V segment lost 4 bases and the J segment 4 bases; nucleotides outside the gene matches: 9. The CDR3 is CASSSALAGGEYEQYF. The DNA for the CDR3 is TGTGCCAGCAGCTCAGCTTTAGCGGGGGGGGAATACGAGCAGTACTTC.

This clone was found once. V is TRBV3-1 (or the pseudogene TRBV3-2) and J is TRBJ2-1; the match to TRBD1 covers 7 bases. Losses at the gene ends were 4 bases for V and 7 bases for J; bases not matched to a gene: 13. This CDR3 spans 16 amino acids. Germline V lookup: CDR1 LGHDT, CDR2 YNNKEL (reference sequence). CDR3 region: CASSLQGTGARNEQFF. CDR3 DNA: TGTGCCAGCAGCCTCCAAGGTACAGGGGCCCGTAATGAGCAGTTCTTC.

This chain joins TRBV19 and TRBJ2-2; 7 bases match TRBD1. The CDR3 extends over 17 amino acids. V dropped 5 bases and J dropped 4; count of bases not matched to a gene: 13. Germline-derived CDR1 and CDR2 are LNHDA and SQIVND (reference sequence). The CDR3 is CASSGRDTGAGTGELFF. The CDR3 DNA follows: TGTGCCAGTAGTGGCAGAGACACAGGGGCGGGCACCGGGGAGCTGTTTTTT.

A single count supports this clone. Different DNA sequences within this sample yield the same CDR3. This chain connects TRBV4-3 to TRBJ2-7, with unresolved D. Trimming shortened V by 0 bases and J by 5 bases, and 14 bases separated the two germline ends. The CDR3 is made up of 15 amino acids. CDR1 is LGHNA, CDR2 YSLEER, per germline. The CDR3 loop is CASSQESGRVHEQYF. CDR3 bases: TGCGCCAGCAGCCAAGAGTCCGGTCGGGTCCACGAGCAGTACTTC.

The rearrangement uses TRBV7-8 and TRBJ2-7, with TRBD2 identical over 11 bases. In germline, CDR1 is SGHVS, CDR2 FQNEAQ. Losses at the gene ends were 5 bases for V and 1 base for J; bases not matched to a gene: 4. The CDR3 spans 15 residues. The CDR3 sequence: CASSTSGGLSYEQYF. Written as DNA, the CDR3 is TGTGCCAGCAGCACTAGCGGGGGCCTGTCCTACGAGCAGTACTTC.

The V and J genes are TRBV3-1 (or the pseudogene TRBV3-2) and TRBJ2-1; 9 bases are shared with TRBD1. CDR1 is LGHDT, CDR2 YNNKEL, per germline (reference sequence). This CDR3 is built from 17 residues. V lost 0 bases, J lost 7 bases, and 10 bases stayed unmatched. The DNA for the CDR3 is TGTGCCAGCAGCCAAGAGGTTTTACAGGGGGCACCTAATGAGCAGTTCTTC. Amino acids: CASSQEVLQGAPNEQFF.

The chain joins TRBV19 to TRBJ1-2; D ambiguous. The germline CDR1 and CDR2 sequences are LNHDA and SQIVND (reference sequence). The CDR3 spans 11 residues. Trimming pared 7 bases from V and 9 bases from J, leaving 12 bases between. CDR3 DNA: TGTGCCAGTAAAAGTGGAGGGAGCTACACCTTC. Residues: CASKSGGSYTF.

The chain uses TRBV6-2 or TRBV6-3 and TRBJ1-1; TRBD1 matches at 12 bases. The V gene end was trimmed by 5 bases and the J gene end by 0 bases; junction bases not matched to a gene: 1. This CDR3 spans 15 amino acids. Per the germline V gene, CDR1 is MNHEY and CDR2 is SVGEGT. The CDR3 sequence is CASSGTGGLNTEAFF. DNA for the CDR3: TGTGCCAGCAGTGGGACAGGGGGCCTGAACACTGAAGCTTTCTTT.

The V and J genes are TRBV3-1 (or the pseudogene TRBV3-2) and TRBJ2-1; 7 nucleotides align to TRBD2. Germline V gives CDR1 LGHDT, CDR2 YNNKEL (reference sequence). This CDR3 is built from 12 residues. V was pared by 4 bases and J by 13 bases, with 7 bases of the junction left unmatched. CDR3 sequence reads: CASSPREGGQFF. DNA for the CDR3: TGTGCCAGCAGCCCCAGGGAGGGAGGACAGTTCTTC.

V gene TRBV30 combines with J gene TRBJ1-1, with a possible D match to TRBD1 (5 bases). Between the trimmed V and J ends, which lost 4 bases and 7 bases, there was a span of 13 bases. Germline V gene lookup returns CDR1 GTSNPN and CDR2 SVGIG (reference sequence). The CDR3 has 12 residues. CDR3 in amino acids: CAWTSGHGEAFF. The CDR3 DNA reads TGTGCCTGGACCTCCGGACACGGTGAAGCTTTCTTT.

J is TRBJ1-6 and V is TRBV6-5, with TRBD1 matching 7 bases. The CDR3 is 15 residues long. Germline-derived CDR1 and CDR2 are MNHEY and SVGAGI. V was pared by 8 bases and J by 7 bases, with 11 bases of the junction left unmatched. The DNA for the CDR3 is TGTGCCAGCTTCGGTTCAGGGACAGTCAATTCACCCCTCCACTTT. It yields the protein CASFGSGTVNSPLHF.

About this clone itself: This CDR3 is also generated by other DNA sequences in the sample. The rearrangement links TRBV19 to TRBJ2-1; 16 nucleotides match TRBD2. After removal of 5 bases from V and 7 bases from J, the junction contained 5 bases not matched to a gene. Germline loops: CDR1 LNHDA, CDR2 SQIVND (reference sequence). The CDR3 sequence is 16 residues long. The CDR3 is CASSAGLAGGWNEQFF. CDR3 coding DNA: TGTGCCAGTAGTGCGGGACTAGCGGGAGGGTGGAATGAGCAGTTCTTC.

This chain uses TRBV4-1 with TRBJ1-4; 9 nucleotides line up with TRBD1. The CDR3 runs 14 residues. The V gene end was trimmed by 7 bases and the J gene end by 5 bases; junction bases not matched to a gene: 5. CDR1 is MGHRA, CDR2 YSYEKL, per germline. The CDR3 DNA reads as TGCGCCAGCACCCCCGGGACAGGGAATGAAAAACTGTTTTTT. Protein product: CASTPGTGNEKLFF.

V usage is TRBV5-1 and J usage is TRBJ2-1, with no clear D. V was shortened by 3 bases and J by 9 bases, with 13 bases between the two germline ends. The CDR3 consists of 13 residues. Germline CDR1 is SGHRS and CDR2 is YFSETQ. CDR3 sequence: CASSSLPGGEQFF. For the CDR3, the DNA is TGCGCCAGCAGCTCCCTGCCAGGTGGTGAGCAGTTCTTC.

As concerns this clone: At the DNA level, this CDR3 is encoded by other sequences in the same sample as well. The V call is TRBV6-5, the J call TRBJ1-2, with 8 bases that match TRBD1. This CDR3 comprises 13 residues. V was clipped by 6 bases and J by 4 bases; unmatched bases: 4. The germline gives CDR1 MNHEY, CDR2 SVGAGI. The CDR3 DNA reads TGTGCCAGCAGCCCCGACAGGGGCTATGGCTACACCTTC. Translation gives CASSPDRGYGYTF.

J is TRBJ1-3 and V is TRBV30; 7 bases agree with TRBD1. In germline, CDR1 is GTSNPN, CDR2 SVGIG (reference sequence). J lost 4 bases, V lost 4 bases, and 1 base had no gene match. The CDR3 totals 12 residues. CDR3 region: CAWKGQGNTIYF. DNA for the CDR3: TGTGCCTGGAAGGGACAGGGAAACACCATATATTTT.